The 28 T cell receptor beta chains given below trace back to one sample, sequenced in a study of early T cells in non-severe SARS-CoV-2 infection. TCRdb re-called the 5' RACE reads through MiXCR, storing one row per CDR3 protein. In the table there are about 98,000 distinct CDR3 sequences, around 13% of which are singletons. Sequences were obtained from whole blood. Every receptor here comes from an adult who was a healthcare worker with PCR-confirmed SARS-CoV-2 infection or an uninfected control (not recorded which).

This clonotype was found once. CDR3 DNA sequence: TGTGCCAGCAGTGAAGACAGGGGATACGAGCAGTACTTC. It specifies CASSEDRGYEQYF. The chain uses TRBV2 and TRBJ2-7, with 7 nucleotides matching TRBD1. V shed 1 base, J shed 4 bases, and the junction held 1 base outside the gene matches. The germline V gene has CDR1 SNHLY and CDR2 FYNNEI. This CDR3 has 13 amino acids.

This chain links TRBV9 with TRBJ2-1, with D perhaps TRBD1 (5 bases). The germline V gene encodes CDR1 SGDLS and CDR2 YYNGEE. The CDR3 runs 15 residues. V was pared by 6 bases and J by 2 bases, with 15 bases between. CDR3 region: CASTKSGKPYNEQFF. The CDR3 region has the DNA TGTGCCAGCACCAAATCAGGGAAGCCCTACAATGAGCAGTTCTTC.

This clonotype was observed a handful of times. The chain links TRBV10-3 to TRBJ2-5, with TRBD2 identical over 7 bases. Trimming took 4 bases from V and 0 from J; bases not matched to a gene: 11. The CDR3 is made up of 17 amino acids. Per the germline V gene, CDR1 is ENHRY and CDR2 is SYGVKD. In nucleotides, the CDR3 is TGTGCCATCAGTGGAACCGGGACTAATCCGTACCAAGAGACCCAGTACTTC. Amino acid sequence: CAISGTGTNPYQETQYF.

This clonotype has a handful of counts. The genes are TRBV27 and TRBJ2-7; possibly TRBD2 for D (5 bases). CDR1 MNHEY and CDR2 SMNVEV come from the germline V gene (reference sequence). The V gene lost 8 bases and the J gene lost 0 bases, with 11 bases spanning the gap. The CDR3 length is 13 residues. The CDR3: CASAPGNSYEQYF. The CDR3 nucleotides are TGTGCCAGCGCCCCCGGGAACTCCTACGAGCAGTACTTC.

This clonotype was seen more than once but under ten times. This rearrangement joins TRBV29-1 to TRBJ2-1; D gene unclear. Trimming shortened V by 5 bases and J by 7 bases, and 6 bases separated the two germline ends. The germline gives CDR1 SQVTM, CDR2 ANQGSEA. The CDR3 is 10 residues long. Here the CDR3 reads CSVLRNEQFF. CDR3 nucleotides: TGCAGCGTTCTCAGGAATGAGCAGTTCTTC.

This clonotype was counted at least ten times. This sequence joins TRBV28 and TRBJ2-7; 7 bases fit TRBD1. Germline assignment: CDR1 MDHEN and CDR2 SYDVKM. The length of the CDR3 is 14 residues. The V segment lost 5 bases and the J segment 0 bases; nucleotides outside the gene matches: 4. The CDR3 is CASSTGTASYEQYF. As DNA, the CDR3 is TGTGCCAGCAGTACCGGGACAGCCTCCTACGAGCAGTACTTC.

In its sample, this clonotype was seen a few times. The chain carries TRBV10-1 and TRBJ1-1, with D possibly matching TRBD1 (5 bases). Germline V gene lookup returns CDR1 WNHNN and CDR2 SYGVQD (reference sequence). V was pared by 0 bases and J by 3 bases, with 11 bases between. The CDR3 has 15 residues. The chain's CDR3 is CASSESRTTYTEAFF. The DNA of the CDR3 is TGCGCCAGCAGTGAGTCACGGACAACATACACTGAAGCTTTCTTT.

This clonotype was seen a few times. CDR3 in DNA: TGCGCCAGCAGCCCCTTAGGACATATCCAAGAGACCCAGTACTTC. It translates to CASSPLGHIQETQYF. The V gene is TRBV4-1, the J gene TRBJ2-5; D possibly corresponds to TRBD1 (5 bases). CDR1 and CDR2 (germline): MGHRA, YSYEKL. The CDR3 consists of 15 residues. Trimming shortened V by 4 bases and J by 1 base, and 13 bases separated the two germline ends.

The chain has TRBV5-5 and TRBJ2-1; D is ambiguous. V was trimmed by 0 bases and J by 6 bases, leaving 7 bases between them. Germline V gene data show CDR1 as SGHKS and CDR2 as YYEKEE (reference sequence). This CDR3 has 13 amino acids. CDR3: CASSLVGSNEQFF. The CDR3 region has the DNA TGTGCCAGCAGCTTGGTGGGATCCAATGAGCAGTTCTTC.

The chain uses TRBV7-9 and TRBJ2-3; D not resolved. Trimming cost V 4 bases and J 0 bases, with 11 bases left between them. Per the germline V gene, CDR1 is SEHNR and CDR2 is FQNEAQ (reference sequence). This CDR3 contains 15 residues. CDR3 bases: TGTGCCAGCAGCTCGGACGGCGTTAGCACAGATACGCAGTATTTT. Translating it yields CASSSDGVSTDTQYF.

The chain is built from TRBV5-1 and TRBJ1-2; D is possibly TRBD1 (5 bases). Looked up from germline, CDR1 is SGHRS and CDR2 is YFSETQ. With 3 bases removed from V and 7 bases from J, the gap between germline ends came to 10 bases. The CDR3 contains 12 residues. The CDR3, as DNA: TGCGCCAGCAGCTCGCCGGGACGTGGCTACACCTTC. This gives the protein CASSSPGRGYTF.

There are many counts of this clonotype. This rearrangement joins TRBV6-6 to TRBJ1-5; 8 bases line up with TRBD1. Germline CDR1 and CDR2: MNHNY and SVGAGI (reference sequence). The CDR3 contains 13 residues. Losses at the gene ends were 4 bases for V and 7 bases for J; bases not matched to a gene: 3. The CDR3: CASSWDRNQPQHF. The CDR3 DNA sequence: TGTGCCAGCAGTTGGGACAGGAACCAGCCCCAGCATTTT.

On this clonotype itself: It may be a read error: a sequence one base away is much more abundant. The chain joins TRBV28 to TRBJ2-7, with D tentatively TRBD1 (6 bases). The length of the CDR3 is 11 residues. CDR1 is MDHEN and CDR2 is SYDVKM in the germline V gene. The V gene lost 6 bases and the J gene lost 7 bases, with 10 bases spanning the gap. The CDR3 DNA is TGTGCCAGCAGCCAGGGGTGGGAGCAGTACTTC. Protein sequence: CASSQGWEQYF.

This clonotype was detected only a few times. CDR3 region: CASSLGPGVNTEAFF. CDR3 DNA sequence: TGTGCCAGCAGCTTGGGCCCGGGCGTGAACACTGAAGCTTTCTTT. The rearrangement links TRBV5-4 to TRBJ1-1; D remains unclear. The CDR3 loop spans 15 amino acids. Germline V gives CDR1 SGHNT, CDR2 YYREEE (reference sequence). The germline V and J ends were trimmed by 0 bases and 0 bases, with 9 bases remaining between them.

This clonotype has ten or more counts. V usage is TRBV11-2 and J usage is TRBJ2-3; the match to TRBD2 covers 7 bases. CDR3 length: 19 residues. Germline lookup yields CDR1 SGHAT and CDR2 FQNNGV. The J segment lost 2 bases and the V segment lost 2 bases, leaving 16 bases of the junction unmatched. This chain's CDR3 is CASSLYLGLASGHTDTQYF. CDR3 DNA sequence: TGTGCCAGCAGCTTATATCTCGGTTTGGCTAGCGGACACACAGATACGCAGTATTTT.

This clonotype was seen many times. The chain joins TRBV11-2 to TRBJ2-2, with D uncertain. The CDR3 covers 15 residues. V was cut by 6 bases and J by 0 bases, with 11 bases left in between. Germline loops: CDR1 SGHAT, CDR2 FQNNGV. The CDR3 sequence is CASSRGQANTGELFF. In DNA, the CDR3 is TGTGCCAGCAGTCGCGGTCAGGCGAACACCGGGGAGCTGTTTTTT.

This clonotype was found many times. This rearrangement joins TRBV28 to TRBJ2-7; TRBD2 is a possible D gene (6 bases). The CDR3 has 13 residues. The V gene lost 7 bases and the J gene lost 0 bases, with 10 bases spanning the gap. Germline V lookup: CDR1 MDHEN, CDR2 SYDVKM. In DNA form, the CDR3 reads TGTGCCAGCACGGACGGGAGCTCCTACGAGCAGTACTTC. Encoded protein: CASTDGSSYEQYF.

This clonotype was seen a few times. V is TRBV4-1 and J is TRBJ2-3; 7 bases are a match to TRBD1. The junction had 8 bases not matched to a gene; V was cut back by 0 bases and J by 5 bases. The CDR3 runs to 16 residues. Germline values: CDR1 MGHRA, CDR2 YSYEKL. In DNA form, the CDR3 reads TGCGCCAGCAGCCAAGAACAAGGGGGCACAGTAGATACGCAGTATTTT. It encodes CASSQEQGGTVDTQYF.

This clonotype appeared a few times. The V call is TRBV2, the J call TRBJ2-5, with 8 positions matching TRBD2. The germline gives CDR1 SNHLY, CDR2 FYNNEI. V was clipped by 7 bases and J by 6 bases; unmatched bases: 7. The CDR3 has 13 amino acids. The DNA for the CDR3 is TGTGCCAGCACCCAGCGGGAGCAAAAGACCCAGTACTTC. Protein product: CASTQREQKTQYF.

This clonotype was observed at least ten times. The chain recombines TRBV12-3 or TRBV12-4 with TRBJ2-7; D may be TRBD1 (5 bases). Trimming left V 5 bases short and J 7 bases short, with 15 bases between. The CDR3 contains 13 residues. The CDR3 DNA follows: TGTGCCAGCAGTAACAGGTATTTCCGGGAGCAGTACTTC. Translated: CASSNRYFREQYF.

The J gene is TRBJ1-5, the V gene TRBV12-3 or TRBV12-4; TRBD1 is a possible D gene (5 bases). V was pared by 11 bases and J by 6 bases, with 11 bases between. The CDR3 extends over 11 amino acids. The CDR3 nucleotides are TGTGCCGTAGGGGATGGTCAGCCCCAGCATTTT. Translating gives CAVGDGQPQHF.

This clonotype showed up just a few times. The gene calls are TRBV21-1 and TRBJ2-7. TRBV21-1 is an annotated pseudogene. CDR3 length: 13 amino acids. The CDR3 sequence is CASSIQCPYEQYF. The CDR3 DNA reads as TGTGCCAGCAGCATCCAGTGCCCCTACGAGCAGTACTTC.

There are many counts of this clonotype. The J gene is TRBJ2-7, the V gene TRBV6-2 or TRBV6-3; D is perhaps TRBD1 (6 bases). Germline V lookup: CDR1 MNHEY, CDR2 SVGEGT. The CDR3 runs to 14 residues. V gave up 5 bases and J gave up 4 bases, with 15 bases separating them. The CDR3 DNA is TGTGCCAGCAGTCCCCTTCTACAGGGATACGAGCAGTACTTC. As protein: CASSPLLQGYEQYF.

In this sample, this clonotype turned up many times. This chain uses TRBV4-3 with TRBJ1-4; TRBD1 is a possible D gene (6 bases). The germline CDR1 and CDR2 sequences are LGHNA and YSLEER. The CDR3 loop spans 14 amino acids. Trimming shortened V by 4 bases and J by 2 bases, and 8 bases separated the two germline ends. CDR3 sequence (DNA): TGCGCCAGCAGCCCGAGGGGGACTAATGAAAAACTGTTTTTT. This codes for CASSPRGTNEKLFF.

This rearrangement joins TRBV28 to TRBJ2-7, with 7 bases identical to TRBD2. The germline gives CDR1 MDHEN, CDR2 SYDVKM. This CDR3 spans 14 amino acids. V gave up 8 bases and J gave up 2 bases; unmatched junction bases: 9. The CDR3 sequence is CASRGTGGAYEQYF. As DNA, the CDR3 is TGTGCCAGCCGGGGGACGGGAGGCGCCTACGAGCAGTACTTC.

This clonotype has more than one count but fewer than ten. V is TRBV10-3 and J is TRBJ1-5; no reliable D call. The CDR3 is made up of 15 amino acids. Germline V gene sequence: CDR1 ENHRY, CDR2 SYGVKD. With 0 bases removed from V and 4 bases from J, the gap between germline ends came to 10 bases. The CDR3 is CAISESVSQNQPQHF. The CDR3 DNA follows: TGTGCCATCAGTGAGTCGGTGTCACAGAATCAGCCCCAGCATTTT.

In this sample, this clonotype turned up a few times. J is TRBJ2-1 and V is TRBV28, with D possibly being TRBD1 or TRBD2 (6 bases each). Germline V lookup: CDR1 MDHEN, CDR2 SYDVKM. V was pared by 8 bases and J by 1 base, with 24 bases between. The CDR3 covers 18 residues. The CDR3 here is CASYRRAGLGGSYNEQFF. The CDR3 coding sequence is TGTGCCAGCTATCGAAGGGCAGGGCTAGGGGGGTCCTACAATGAGCAGTTCTTC.

This clonotype was picked up many times. The CDR3 protein is CASSYRGEVNTEAFF. The CDR3 DNA reads as TGTGCCAGCAGTTATAGGGGTGAGGTGAACACTGAAGCTTTCTTT. The J gene is TRBJ1-1, the V gene TRBV6-5; D may be TRBD1 (5 bases). V dropped 3 bases and J dropped 0 bases, with 11 bases sitting between them. Looked up from germline, CDR1 is MNHEY and CDR2 is SVGAGI. The CDR3 extends over 15 amino acids.